This is a list of T cell receptor beta chains from one sample in a study of blood T cells in healthy people across ages. A single record per CDR3 protein comes from TCRdb applying MiXCR to the 5' RACE reads. The sample records roughly 830,000 distinct CDR3 sequences, about 62% being singletons. The sample consisted of blood. The receptors derive from a man younger than 45 in good health. CDR3s include the opening cysteine and the closing phenylalanine or tryptophan. The D gene is left open where the match is weak. The size field is filled for only some rows; it gives once, few, many or a size class.

size,D,J,V,DNA,CDR3
-,-,TRBJ1-5,TRBV7-3,TGTGCCAGCAGCTTAGACCCGGGCGGCGGCAATCAGCCCCAGCATTTT,CASSLDPGGGNQPQHF
-,-,TRBJ1-5,TRBV6-2/TRBV6-3,TGTGCCAGCAGTTTCGCCAGGGTCTATCAGCCCCAGCATTTT,CASSFARVYQPQHF
once,TRBD2,TRBJ2-7,TRBV19,TGTGCCAGTAGCACCATCTGGCTAGCGGGAGACACCTACGAGCAGTACTTC,CASSTIWLAGDTYEQYF
many,-,TRBJ2-3,TRBV29-1,TGCAGCGTTGAGTCGGGGAGTACTAGCACAGATACGCAGTATTTT,CSVESGSTSTDTQYF
-,-,TRBJ2-7,TRBV10-3,TGTGCCATCAGTGAAGCCCTAGACAGTACCTACGAGCAGTACTTC,CAISEALDSTYEQYF
once,-,TRBJ2-7,TRBV20-1,TGCAGTGCTCTGCGACGGGGAGTCACCTACGAGCAGTACTTC,CSALRRGVTYEQYF
few,TRBD1,TRBJ2-7,TRBV5-1,TGCGCCAGCAGCTCCGCAGGGGGCTACGAGCAGTACTTC,CASSSAGGYEQYF
-,TRBD1,TRBJ1-6,TRBV7-2,TGTGCCAGCAGCCTACGACAGGGATCAAATTCACCCCTCCACTTT,CASSLRQGSNSPLHF
few,-,TRBJ2-7,TRBV28,TGTGCCAGCAGCCCCTGGGGAGGTTCCTACGAGCAGTACTTC,CASSPWGGSYEQYF
-,-,TRBJ2-1,TRBV5-6,TGTGCCAGCAGCTTGGATTGGGCAGGAGGCGAGCAGTTCTTC,CASSLDWAGGEQFF
-,-,TRBJ1-1,TRBV10-3,TGTGCCATCATCGGCGAGAGGACTGAAGCTTTCTTT,CAIIGERTEAFF
few,-,TRBJ2-7,TRBV9,TGTGCCAGCAGCGTAGATTCCGGGTCCTCCTACGAGCAGTACTTC,CASSVDSGSSYEQYF
once,TRBD1,TRBJ2-7,TRBV20-1,TGCAGTGCTAGAGGGCGCCGGGACAGGGCCGACGAGCAGTACTTC,CSARGRRDRADEQYF
-,-,TRBJ2-4,TRBV6-2/TRBV6-3,TGTGCCAGCAGTTACTGGGACAATAAGCAGTACTTC,CASSYWDNKQYF
-,TRBD1,TRBJ2-7,TRBV4-3,TGCGCCAGCAGCCCGGGGGACAGGTCCATCGACGAGCAGTACTTC,CASSPGDRSIDEQYF
-,-,TRBJ2-3,TRBV6-1,TGTGCCAGCAGGACAGGGAGGTACACAGATACGCAGTATTTT,CASRTGRYTDTQYF
-,TRBD2,TRBJ2-5,TRBV9,TGTGCCAGCGGGGGGGAACAGACCCAGTACTTC,CASGGEQTQYF
-,-,TRBJ1-2,TRBV20-1,TGCAGTGCCCCTGGGACATTTAACTATGGCTACACCTTC,CSAPGTFNYGYTF
few,TRBD1,TRBJ2-5,TRBV7-3,TGTGCCAGCAGCTTAATTGTGGGACAGCAAGAGACCCAGTACTTC,CASSLIVGQQETQYF
-,-,TRBJ2-5,TRBV20-1,TGCAGTGCTAGAGCCCCCGAGGGGGGGCGAGAGACCCAGTACTTC,CSARAPEGGRETQYF
-,-,TRBJ2-6,TRBV12-3/TRBV12-4,TGTGCCAGCAGTTCCGACAGGCTCTTCCTCAACGTCCTGACTTTC,CASSSDRLFLNVLTF
few,TRBD1,TRBJ2-7,TRBV20-1,TGCAGTGCGGGGACAGGGATTTCAGCTGCCTACGAGCAGTACTTC,CSAGTGISAAYEQYF
-,-,TRBJ2-7,TRBV20-1,TGCAGTGCTAGATCTCGTCGAAGATGGCTTTCCTACGAGCAGTACTTC,CSARSRRRWLSYEQYF
-,TRBD1,TRBJ2-3,TRBV12-3/TRBV12-4,TGTGCCAGCAGCCACGTTCCCGGGACAGGGAGCACAGATACGCAGTATTTT,CASSHVPGTGSTDTQYF
-,-,TRBJ2-7,TRBV7-2,TGTGCCAGCAGCTTAAACAGGGTCGACGAGCAGTACTTC,CASSLNRVDEQYF
-,-,TRBJ2-2,TRBV11-1,TGTGCCAGCAGCCTGGACAGACTAGAAACGAACACCGGGGAGCTGTTTTTT,CASSLDRLETNTGELFF
-,-,TRBJ2-1,TRBV20-1,TGCAGTGTGGCGGCCTCCTATGAGCAGTTCTTC,CSVAASYEQFF
-,TRBD1,TRBJ1-2,TRBV28,TGTGCCAGCAGTTTCGTTATTGGGCAGGGGGAAAACTATGGCTACACCTTC,CASSFVIGQGENYGYTF
-,TRBD2,TRBJ2-3,TRBV7-3,TGTGCCAGCAGCTTAACGGGGGGGATGGTGGAGTGGGGTACGCAGTATTTT,CASSLTGGMVEWGTQYF
-,-,TRBJ2-7,TRBV9,TGTGCCAGCAGCGTAGACGAGGGGGGCTACGAGCAGTACTTC,CASSVDEGGYEQYF
few,TRBD2,TRBJ2-7,TRBV10-3,TGTGCCATCAGTGATTGGACTAGCGGGGGTGAGGAGCAGTACTTC,CAISDWTSGGEEQYF
-,-,TRBJ1-5,TRBV20-1,TGCAGTGCTAGAGAAGGGCGGGGAACTCAGCCCCAGCATTTT,CSAREGRGTQPQHF
-,TRBD1,TRBJ1-2,TRBV24-1,TGTGCCACCAGTGGCCGTACGGACAGGGCGGGCTACACCTTC,CATSGRTDRAGYTF
-,-,TRBJ2-7,TRBV11-2,TGTGCCAGCAGCCCTTGGCTGGGGACCTCCTACGAGCAGTACTTC,CASSPWLGTSYEQYF
-,TRBD1,TRBJ2-5,TRBV28,TGTGCCAGCAGTTCCTACGGGACAGGGTTGGAGACCCAGTACTTC,CASSSYGTGLETQYF
-,-,TRBJ2-3,TRBV11-1,TGTGCCAGCAGCTTAAGGACCACAGATACGCAGTATTTT,CASSLRTTDTQYF
once,-,TRBJ2-3,TRBV29-1,TGCAGCGTTGCCGAGCGCAGGGCACACACAGATACGCAGTATTTT,CSVAERRAHTDTQYF
-,-,TRBJ2-7,TRBV12-3/TRBV12-4,TGTGCCAGCAGAAACAGTGGGACGTCTGGCGAGCAGTACTTC,CASRNSGTSGEQYF
-,TRBD2,TRBJ2-5,TRBV7-2,TGTGCCAGCACCCTCTCGCCAGCGGGAGCTCAAGAGACCCAGTACTTC,CASTLSPAGAQETQYF
-,-,TRBJ2-1,TRBV2,TGTGCCACGGTTCCCGCGACACAAAGTAGCTCCTACAATGAGCAGTTCTTC,CATVPATQSSSYNEQFF
-,TRBD1,TRBJ1-5,TRBV24-1,TGTGCCACCAGTGGAGACAGGGCCAACAATCAGCCCCAGCATTTT,CATSGDRANNQPQHF
few,TRBD1,TRBJ2-5,TRBV29-1,TGCAGCGCCCGACGACAGGGGGCTCGAGAGCAGTACTTC,CSARRQGAREQYF
few,TRBD1,TRBJ1-2,TRBV29-1,TGCAGCGTCGGAGACAGGGTAGACGGCTACACCTTC,CSVGDRVDGYTF
-,TRBD1,TRBJ2-3,TRBV12-3/TRBV12-4,TGTGCCAGCAGCCCGACAGGGATGAACACAGATACGCAGTATTTT,CASSPTGMNTDTQYF
-,-,TRBJ2-7,TRBV7-2,TGTGCCAGCAGCTTAAATCCCAGGGACACGCACGAGCAGTACTTC,CASSLNPRDTHEQYF
-,-,TRBJ2-3,TRBV5-1,TGCGCCAGCAGCCTGGTTCCGCTTAGCACAGATACGCAGTATTTT,CASSLVPLSTDTQYF
few,-,TRBJ1-2,TRBV29-1,TGCAGCGTGAACCCTGTCTGGCGGCGAGCTAACTATGGCTACACCTTC,CSVNPVWRRANYGYTF
-,-,TRBJ1-4,TRBV4-3,TGCGCCAGCAGCCAAGATATGCATAAGGGGGATGAAAAACTGTTTTTT,CASSQDMHKGDEKLFF